One sample yielded the 20 T cell receptor beta chains listed below, sequenced in a study of blood T cell repertoires in COVID-19. Measured with immunoSEQ multiplex PCR; TCRdb has only the in-frame clones, and not every one. The data show 180,000 or so clones, with just over 85% seen just once and roughly 8.2% held by the top ten. Source material: peripheral blood. The receptors stem from a man aged 55 to 70 with acute or convalescent COVID-19.

This chain uses TRBV5-6 with TRBJ1-2; possible D gene TRBD1, 5 bases. The germline V and J ends were trimmed by 1 base and 4 bases, with 14 bases remaining between them. Germline V lookup: CDR1 SGHDT, CDR2 YYEEEE. This CDR3 contains 15 residues. DNA of the CDR3: TGTGCCAGCAGCTTGTCGCCACAGGAAGTCTATGGCTACACCTTC. Translated, it gives CASSLSPQEVYGYTF.

The chain carries TRBV9 and TRBJ2-1; the D gene is possibly TRBD1 (5 bases). Trimming stripped 4 bases from V and 0 bases from J, with 11 bases between. The germline CDR1 and CDR2 sequences are SGDLS and YYNGEE. The CDR3 has 15 residues. The CDR3 reads CASSSQESSYNEQFF. The DNA for the CDR3 is TGTGCCAGCAGCTCACAGGAAAGCTCCTACAATGAGCAGTTCTTC.

The V call is TRBV28, the J call TRBJ2-7; TRBD2 agrees at 14 bases. Germline V gives CDR1 MDHEN, CDR2 SYDVKM. J gave up 7 bases and V 6 bases, and 14 bases lay outside the gene matches. The length of the CDR3 is 17 residues. This CDR3 reads CASRGTGTSGSLFEQYF. DNA of the CDR3: TGTGCCAGCAGGGGTACCGGGACTAGCGGGAGTCTATTTGAGCAGTACTTC.

The V and J genes are TRBV19 and TRBJ2-3, with 12 bases fitting TRBD2. The CDR3 has 16 amino acids. CDR1 is LNHDA and CDR2 is SQIVND in the germline V gene (reference sequence). V lost 5 bases and J lost 3; bases outside the gene matches: 6. CDR3 residues: CASSSTTSGSTDTQYF. CDR3 DNA: TGTGCCAGTAGTTCGACGACTAGCGGGAGTACAGATACGCAGTATTTT.

The J gene is TRBJ2-2, the V gene TRBV9; D call uncertain. CDR1 and CDR2 (germline): SGDLS, YYNGEE. V was pared by 0 bases and J by 7 bases, with 7 bases between. The CDR3 has 13 residues. The CDR3 nucleotides read TGTGCCAGCAGCGTAGCTTTTGTCGGGGAGCTGTTTTTT. Its translation: CASSVAFVGELFF.

The chain links TRBV5-4 to TRBJ1-3; 11 bases match TRBD1. V shed 0 bases and J 4 bases; nucleotides not matched to a gene: 3. The CDR3 sequence is 16 residues long. Germline loops: CDR1 SGHNT, CDR2 YYREEE (reference sequence). The CDR3 DNA follows: TGTGCCAGCAGCTTGGCCGGGACAGGGGGAGGAAACACCATATATTTT. Residues: CASSLAGTGGGNTIYF.

Notes on this clone: Sequence at one end of the junction differs from germline and may be a read error. The chain uses TRBV5-4 and TRBJ1-1; tentatively, D is TRBD1 (5 bases). From germline, CDR1 is SGHNT and CDR2 YYREEE (reference sequence). CDR3 length: 11 residues. CDR3 sequence: CASSLVGAAEW. The CDR3 DNA is TGTGCCAGCAGCTTGGTAGGGGCGGCGGAGTGG.

This sequence joins TRBV5-1 and TRBJ2-3, with TRBD1 identical over 12 bases. The V and J ends lost 5 bases and 0 bases, in that order; junction bases with no gene match: 7. In germline, CDR1 is SGHRS, CDR2 YFSETQ. The CDR3 covers 17 residues. CDR3 sequence reads: CASSPGTGGLSTDTQYF. The CDR3 nucleotides read TGCGCCAGCAGTCCCGGGACAGGGGGCCTGAGCACAGATACGCAGTATTTT.

The J gene is TRBJ1-2, the V gene TRBV6-1; D might be TRBD1 (6 bases). CDR3 size: 15 residues. Trimming removed 2 bases from V and 6 bases from J, with 16 bases in between. Germline assignment: CDR1 MNHNS and CDR2 SASEGT. The CDR3 nucleotides read TGTGCCAGCAGTGAATACAGGGTAGAGGATAATGGCTACACCTTC. Translation: CASSEYRVEDNGYTF.

This chain uses TRBV5-1 with TRBJ1-2; a weak D match, TRBD1 (6 bases). Germline lookup yields CDR1 SGHRS and CDR2 YFSETQ. Between the trimmed V and J ends, which lost 2 bases and 0 bases, there was a span of 11 bases. This CDR3 spans 15 amino acids. CDR3 sequence (DNA): TGCGCCAGCAGCTTAAACAGGGACCCTAACTATGGCTACACCTTC. This codes for CASSLNRDPNYGYTF.

V is TRBV7-9 and J is TRBJ2-5; perhaps TRBD1 as D (6 bases). The CDR3 runs 12 residues. The germline V gene has CDR1 SEHNR and CDR2 FQNEAQ (reference sequence). V lost 1 base, J lost 10 bases, and 10 bases lay in between. CDR3 protein: CASSLETGIQYF. DNA of the CDR3: TGTGCCAGCAGCTTAGAAACAGGGATCCAGTACTTC.

The table lists this clone with a count of one. CDR3 region: CASSYGTGGSNQPQHF. In nucleotides, the CDR3 is TGTGCCAGCAGTTACGGTACAGGGGGTAGCAATCAGCCCCAGCATTTT. The rearrangement links TRBV6-2 or TRBV6-3 to TRBJ1-5, with 8 bases matching TRBD1. V shed 2 bases, J shed 0 bases, and the junction held 3 bases outside the gene matches. The CDR3 length is 16 residues. Germline CDR1 and CDR2: MNHEY and SVGEGT.

V gene TRBV19 combines with J gene TRBJ1-5, with D hard to call. Germline-derived CDR1 and CDR2 are LNHDA and SQIVND (reference sequence). Trimming removed 6 bases at V and 0 bases at J, with 18 bases between. CDR3 size: 17 residues. The CDR3 region is CASSGERSAYSNQPQHF. CDR3 bases: TGTGCCAGTAGCGGGGAGCGTTCGGCATATAGCAATCAGCCCCAGCATTTT.

Worth noting for this clone: The junction departs from the called germline gene at one end, perhaps through a read error. At the DNA level, this CDR3 is encoded by other sequences in the same sample as well. The chain couples TRBV18 to TRBJ2-1; TRBD2 agrees at 8 bases. Germline V gene lookup returns CDR1 KGHSH and CDR2 LQKENI. The CDR3 runs to 13 residues. This CDR3 is CASSPTGGDEQFF. As DNA, the CDR3 is TGTGCCAGCTCACCAACGGGGGGGGATGAGCAATTCTTC.

The chain employs TRBV19 and TRBJ2-6; 10 bases are a match to TRBD2. The CDR3 runs 19 residues. Germline CDR1 LNHDA, CDR2 SQIVND (reference sequence). J was trimmed by 4 bases and V by 7 bases; bases with no gene match: 16. CDR3 amino acids: CASTRTAGTSAEGANVLTF. CDR3 in DNA: TGTGCCAGTACCCGGACAGCCGGGACTAGCGCGGAAGGGGCCAACGTCCTGACTTTC.

A single count supports this clone. In DNA form, the CDR3 reads TGTGCCAGCAGCAAAAGGTGCAGGGGGACCTTCCTGACCACAGATACGCAGTATTTT. It specifies CASSKRCRGTFLTTDTQYF. This chain joins TRBV21-1 and TRBJ2-3; the table's D gene call, TRBD1, was not cross checked with the DNA. TRBV21-1 is described as a pseudogene. This CDR3 is built from 19 residues.

The V and J genes are TRBV9 and TRBJ2-2; 10 positions match TRBD2. V shed 4 bases and J 1 base; nucleotides not matched to a gene: 4. The CDR3 sequence is 16 residues long. Germline loops: CDR1 SGDLS, CDR2 YYNGEE. In nucleotides, the CDR3 is TGTGCCAGCAGCCCGGGACTAGCGCAGAACACCGGGGAGCTGTTTTTT. Residues: CASSPGLAQNTGELFF.

Concerning this clone itself: Distinct nucleotide sequences in the sample also encode this CDR3. The chain combines TRBV6-5 with TRBJ1-1; no firm D call. V lost 2 bases to trimming and J lost 4 bases, with 8 bases between them. Per germline, CDR1 MNHEY and CDR2 SVGAGI. This CDR3 contains 13 residues. Here the CDR3 reads CASSYGEGTEAFF. CDR3 sequence (DNA): TGTGCCAGCAGTTACGGGGAGGGCACTGAAGCTTTCTTT.

The J gene is TRBJ1-2, the V gene TRBV10-2; 10 bases align to TRBD1. The CDR3 spans 14 residues. V lost 5 bases to trimming and J lost 8 bases; unmatched junction nucleotides: 8. CDR1 and CDR2 from the germline V gene are WSHSY and SAAADI. The CDR3 bases are TGCGCCAGCAGTCCCGGGACAGGGGTCGGGGGCTACACCTTC. Translating it yields CASSPGTGVGGYTF.

The chain has TRBV5-6 and TRBJ1-6; D gene unclear. The CDR3 runs 18 residues. Trimming shortened V by 0 bases and J by 0 bases, and 13 bases separated the two germline ends. Germline CDR1 reads SGHDT; CDR2 reads YYEEEE. The CDR3 nucleotides are TGTGCCAGCAGCTTGGCTCCGGCAGCGAGCTCCTATAATTCACCCCTCCACTTT. Translated: CASSLAPAASSYNSPLHF.